The 10 T cell receptor beta chains reported below all come from one sample, sequenced in a study of CD8 T cells in ankylosing spondylitis. A single record per CDR3 protein comes from TCRdb applying MiXCR to the 5' RACE reads. Here the sample spans over 100,000 distinct CDR3 sequences, around 7% being singletons. The sequenced material came from blood, either unsorted or a sorted T cell fraction (not recorded which). These receptors originate from a male donor with ankylosing spondylitis or in good health (not recorded which).

This clonotype was picked up many times. The CDR3 DNA is TGTGCCAGCAGCCTCAGAGGACCGGGACAGGGTCCGACAGATACGCAGTATTTT. Residues: CASSLRGPGQGPTDTQYF. The chain employs TRBV5-6 and TRBJ2-3; 9 bases line up with TRBD1. The CDR3 is made up of 18 amino acids. V shed 4 bases and J 3 bases; nucleotides not matched to a gene: 15. Germline V gives CDR1 SGHDT, CDR2 YYEEEE.

The sample holds many counts of this clonotype. The V gene is TRBV20-1, the J gene TRBJ1-5; D is ambiguous. V lost 3 bases and J 2 bases, leaving 11 bases between the germline ends. CDR1 and CDR2 (germline): DFQATT, SNEGSKA (reference sequence). The CDR3 length is 14 residues. In DNA form, the CDR3 reads TGCAGTGCTAGTGACGGACCCCGCAATCAGCCCCAGCATTTT. This sequence encodes CSASDGPRNQPQHF.

This clonotype has a count of ten or more. The V gene is TRBV20-1, the J gene TRBJ1-3; the match to TRBD1 covers 9 bases. The CDR3 is made up of 17 amino acids. The V segment lost 5 bases and the J segment 0 bases; nucleotides outside the gene matches: 11. Germline lookup yields CDR1 DFQATT and CDR2 SNEGSKA (reference sequence). CDR3 loop: CSASNRDRVSSGNTIYF. The CDR3 DNA sequence: TGCAGTGCTTCCAACCGGGACAGGGTGTCCTCTGGAAACACCATATATTTT.

This clonotype has a count of ten or more. V is TRBV4-1 and J is TRBJ1-6, with D maybe TRBD1 (5 bases). Germline V gene lookup returns CDR1 MGHRA and CDR2 YSYEKL. The V end was cut by 4 bases, the J end by 0 bases, with 16 bases between. This CDR3 region has 18 residues. CDR3 protein: CASSPYFRESSYNSPLHF. The CDR3 DNA reads as TGCGCCAGCAGCCCGTACTTCAGGGAGAGCTCCTATAATTCACCCCTCCACTTT.

This clonotype showed up many times. The chain has TRBV9 and TRBJ2-3; D is ambiguous. This CDR3 spans 11 amino acids. Germline values: CDR1 SGDLS, CDR2 YYNGEE. Trimming left V 3 bases short and J 2 bases short, with 1 base between. CDR3 sequence reads: CASSATDTQYF. The DNA of the CDR3 is TGTGCCAGCAGCGCCACAGATACGCAGTATTTT.

In its sample, this clonotype was seen many times. The chain joins TRBV6-1 to TRBJ1-2; D call uncertain. CDR3 length equals 14 residues. The germline V gene has CDR1 MNHNS and CDR2 SASEGT. The germline V and J ends were trimmed by 1 base and 6 bases, with 12 bases remaining between them. The CDR3 DNA sequence: TGTGCCAGCAGTGAAGGGGCAGGCGTGGATGGCTACACCTTC. Its protein is CASSEGAGVDGYTF.

This clonotype was seen a handful of times. J is TRBJ1-5 and V is TRBV12-3 or TRBV12-4; 9 bases line up with TRBD1. After removal of 3 bases from V and 6 bases from J, the junction contained 3 bases not matched to a gene. The CDR3 totals 14 residues. This chain's CDR3 is CASSLGQGSQPQHF. Written as DNA, the CDR3 is TGTGCCAGCAGTTTGGGACAGGGAAGTCAGCCCCAGCATTTT.

This clonotype was seen a handful of times. The chain couples TRBV7-9 to TRBJ2-2; unclear D gene. Germline CDR1 and CDR2: SEHNR and FQNEAQ (reference sequence). The CDR3 sequence is 16 residues long. The V end lost 1 base, the J end lost 0 bases, and 9 bases lay between the germline ends. This chain's CDR3 is CASSLEPPPNTGELFF. In DNA, the CDR3 is TGTGCCAGCAGCTTAGAACCCCCACCGAACACCGGGGAGCTGTTTTTT.

There are many counts of this clonotype. V usage is TRBV7-2 and J usage is TRBJ1-3, with D unresolved. V lost 3 bases and J 2 bases, leaving 2 bases between the germline ends. The CDR3 is made up of 12 amino acids. CDR1 SGHTA and CDR2 FQGNSA come from the germline V gene. The CDR3 DNA is TGTGCCAGCAGCTTTGCTGGAAACACCATATATTTT. Its protein product is CASSFAGNTIYF.

The J gene is TRBJ2-1, the V gene TRBV5-4; TRBD2 agrees at 9 bases. CDR3 length: 14 residues. Trimming at V came to 7 bases and at J to 0 bases, leaving 2 bases not matched to a gene. The germline gives CDR1 SGHNT, CDR2 YYREEE (reference sequence). The DNA for the CDR3 is TGTGCCAGCTTTAGCGGGAGCTCCTACAATGAGCAGTTCTTC. It is translated as CASFSGSSYNEQFF. The full variable domain, completed using reference TRBV5-4 and TRBJ2-1, is ETGVTQSPTHLIKTRGQQVTLRCSSQSGHNTVSWYQQALGQGPQFIFQYYREEENGRGNFPPRFSGLQFPNYSSELNVNALELDDSALYLCASFSGSSYNEQFFGPGTRLTVL.